A selection of T cell receptor beta chains follows, all from one sample in a study of T-cell reconstitution after alpha-beta-depleted transplantation in children. TCRdb independently ran MiXCR on the PCR reads; one entry per CDR3 protein. The sample carries roughly 790,000 distinct CDR3 sequences, under 20% recorded once. The material was PBMCs, mostly from graft donor cells, obtained 360 days after TCRalphabeta/CD19-depleted stem cell transplant. The receptors stem from a male patient aged 10 to 17 who had a stem cell transplant for acute lymphoblastic leukemia, so the T cells may come from the graft donor. Both conserved end residues are part of each CDR3. D genes are given only for firm matches.

D | V | CDR3
NA | TRBV9 | CASRAGNYGYTF
TRBD2 | TRBV6-1 | CASSKGLAGVYEQYF
TRBD2 | TRBV18 | CASSPLAGERGNIQYF
TRBD1 | TRBV18 | CASSPPTWDRDNEQYF
TRBD2 | TRBV20-1 | CSANSGRLETQYF
NA | TRBV5-1 | CASSLELSGLSSYNEQFF
NA | TRBV25-1 | CASSESGTGGHYGYTF
NA | TRBV9 | CASSPRPGDEQYF
TRBD1 | TRBV7-9 | CASSLLAQGLYEQYF
NA | TRBV5-1 | CASSPHGNEQYF
NA | TRBV27 | CASSLFGGIRSYNSPLHF
NA | TRBV5-1 | CASSWEASWGSYEQYF
TRBD2 | TRBV7-3 | CASSLGLAGARDTQYF
NA | TRBV7-8 | CASSRAYTEAFF
NA | TRBV29-1 | CSVEGHGTDTQYF
NA | TRBV14 | CASSPLRRVEQFF
NA | TRBV27 | CASSLFSSLADTQYF
NA | TRBV5-1 | CASSLAFGDPRSPYEQYF
NA | TRBV10-1 | CASSGGIFNNEQFF
NA | TRBV20-1 | CSATDLREAFF
NA | TRBV3-1 | CASSKKETTGELFF